These T cell receptor beta chains were read from a single sample in a study of human T cells and chemical hapten exposure. TCRdb processed the RACE reads anew with MiXCR; each CDR3 protein has one entry. This sample carries around 380,000 distinct CDR3 sequences, 5% to 6.5% of them seen once, and the ten largest clones take under 9.5%. Sequenced material: whole blood, taken in connection with sensitization to the hapten diphenylcyclopropenone (DPC). These receptor sequences come from a woman aged 18-29 years with alopecia areata. Some clones in this sample may be carry-over from other donors' samples. CDR3s include the opening cysteine and the closing phenylalanine or tryptophan. The D gene is left open where the match is weak. Clone sizes are given selectively: once, few, many, or a class where the clone is expanded.

clone size	V gene	J gene	D gene	CDR3 DNA	CDR3 protein
many	TRBV28	TRBJ1-1	TRBD1	TGTGCCAGCAGTTTGCTCAACAGGGGAGGTTACACTGAAGCTTTCTTT	CASSLLNRGGYTEAFF
many	TRBV28	TRBJ1-6	.	TGTGCCAGCAGTTTATCTGCCTATAATTCACCCCTCCACTTT	CASSLSAYNSPLHF
.	TRBV7-2	TRBJ1-1	.	TGTGCCAGCAGCTTAAATGGAAGGGGAGGGACTGAAGCTTTCTTT	CASSLNGRGGTEAFF
.	TRBV13	TRBJ2-4	TRBD2	TGTGCCAGCAGAGATAGGGGCGGGGGGAGCAAAAACATTCAGTACTTC	CASRDRGGGSKNIQYF
many	TRBV13	TRBJ1-2	.	TGTGCCAGCAGCCTGGACAGAATTTATGGCTACACCTTC	CASSLDRIYGYTF
once	TRBV29-1	TRBJ2-3	.	TGCAGCGTTGAAAATCTGACAGGCACTAGCACAGATACGCAGTATTTT	CSVENLTGTSTDTQYF
many	TRBV21-1	TRBJ1-1	.	TGTGCCAGCAGCCCAAGGGTCGTGAACACTGAAGCTTTCTTT	CASSPRVVNTEAFF
many	TRBV5-1	TRBJ2-1	TRBD2	TGCGCCAGCAGTCCGACGGGGGGCTCCTACAATGAGCAGTTCTTC	CASSPTGGSYNEQFF
few	TRBV14	TRBJ1-6	.	TGTGCCAGCAGCCAAGATTTTGGGGGGCGTGCTAATTCACCCCTCCACTTT	CASSQDFGGRANSPLHF
many	TRBV19	TRBJ2-2	.	TGTGCCAGTAGCGGGGACCTTGGCGGGGAGCTGTTTTTT	CASSGDLGGELFF
.	TRBV4-2	TRBJ2-7	.	TGTGCCAGCAGCCAAGAGGGGAGTAGCTGGTACGAGCAGTACTTC	CASSQEGSSWYEQYF
.	TRBV6-1	TRBJ2-3	TRBD1	TGTGCCAGCAGTTGGGGGACAGACACAGATACGCAGTATTTT	CASSWGTDTDTQYF
many	TRBV12-3/TRBV12-4	TRBJ1-6	.	TGTGCCAGCAGCACGGGACAATATAATTCACCCCTCCACTTT	CASSTGQYNSPLHF
.	TRBV5-1	TRBJ2-7	TRBD2	TGCGCCAGCAGCGCCGGGGGGACGGCCGTCTACGAGCAGTACTTC	CASSAGGTAVYEQYF
.	TRBV11-2	TRBJ2-7	.	TGTGCCAGCAGCTTAGCCTGGACCTACGAGCAGTACTTC	CASSLAWTYEQYF
.	TRBV10-2	TRBJ2-1	TRBD2	TGCGCCAGCAGTGGAAGCGGGGGCCTTTACAATGAGCAGTTCTTC	CASSGSGGLYNEQFF
few	TRBV20-1	TRBJ2-7	TRBD2	TGCAGTGCCCCGGGACTAGCCTACGAGCAGTACTTC	CSAPGLAYEQYF
many	TRBV5-6	TRBJ2-3	.	TGTGCCAGCAGCCACCCGAGCGGGACAGCAGCCACAGATACGCAGTATTTT	CASSHPSGTAATDTQYF
few	TRBV9	TRBJ2-3	.	TGTGCCAGCAGCGTAGAGTCGGGGACAGATACGCAGTATTTT	CASSVESGTDTQYF
few	TRBV6-5	TRBJ1-4	TRBD1	TGTGCCAGCAGTTACAGGACAGGGGGCTTTGAAAAACTGTTTTTT	CASSYRTGGFEKLFF
.	TRBV6-5	TRBJ2-2	TRBD2	TGTGCCAGCACCTCCCGGGGGGCGAACACCGGGGAGCTGTTTTTT	CASTSRGANTGELFF
few	TRBV6-2/TRBV6-3	TRBJ2-3	.	TGTGCCAGCAGTAGGCCGGGACTCGGTGGCACAGATACGCAGTATTTT	CASSRPGLGGTDTQYF